The 25 T cell receptor beta chains in this list originate from one sample, sequenced in a study of blood T cell repertoires in COVID-19. Repertoires were generated with immunoSEQ multiplex PCR, while TCRdb's copy carries only in-frame clones and drops some. The repertoire holds 300,000 to 350,000 clones, with over 75% as singletons. Sequencing was carried out using PBMCs or T cells enriched from blood (not recorded which). The receptor set was obtained from a man aged 30 to 39 who had recovered from COVID-19.

The CDR3 nucleotides are TGTGCCAGCAGTGACCCGGGAGGGGCGGCCTACAATGAGCAGTTCTTC. It codes for CASSDPGGAAYNEQFF. This rearrangement joins TRBV2 to TRBJ2-1; 8 nucleotides line up with TRBD2. Per germline, CDR1 SNHLY and CDR2 FYNNEI. The CDR3 contains 16 residues. Unmatched junction bases numbered 6, after V lost 3 bases and J lost 2 bases.

This clone was counted only a few times. The CDR3 coding sequence is TGTGCCAGCCGTCCCGGGACAGGGTTGGTCTATGGCTACACCTTC. Its protein product is CASRPGTGLVYGYTF. V is TRBV19 and J is TRBJ1-2; TRBD1 agrees at 9 bases. Germline loops: CDR1 LNHDA, CDR2 SQIVND (reference sequence). The CDR3 totals 15 residues. The V and J ends lost 9 bases and 4 bases, in that order; junction bases with no gene match: 12.

This clone was seen only once. The V call is TRBV6-2 or TRBV6-3, the J call TRBJ2-1; 8 bases are a match to TRBD1. This CDR3 region has 15 residues. After removal of 0 bases from V and 3 bases from J, the junction contained 1 base not matched to a gene. The germline gives CDR1 MNHEY, CDR2 SVGEGT. In DNA form, the CDR3 reads TGTGCCAGCAGTTACTCGACAGGGGACTACAATGAGCAGTTCTTC. Protein product: CASSYSTGDYNEQFF.

This chain connects TRBV12-3 or TRBV12-4 to TRBJ1-2, with TRBD1 as a possible D gene (5 bases). Trimming removed 2 bases at V and 8 bases at J, with 9 bases between. The CDR3 length is 12 residues. The CDR3 sequence: CASSLMGGGYTF. In DNA form, the CDR3 reads TGTGCCAGCAGTTTAATGGGGGGAGGCTACACCTTC.

With regard to this clone: Other nucleotide sequences from this sample produce the same CDR3. V usage is TRBV5-1 and J usage is TRBJ1-3; 8 bases match TRBD1. This CDR3 contains 15 residues. V was pared by 4 bases and J by 0 bases, with 3 bases of the junction left unmatched. Germline-derived CDR1 and CDR2 are SGHRS and YFSETQ. The CDR3 nucleotides read TGCGCCAGCAGCCTAACAGGGGGCTCTGGAAACACCATATATTTT. As protein: CASSLTGGSGNTIYF.

The V gene is TRBV29-1, the J gene TRBJ1-2; tentatively, D is TRBD1 (5 bases). The CDR3 runs 11 residues. In germline, CDR1 is SQVTM, CDR2 ANQGSEA. V was clipped by 3 bases and J by 8 bases, with 10 bases between them. Here the CDR3 reads CSVDRAGGYTF. As DNA, the CDR3 is TGCAGCGTTGACAGGGCGGGAGGCTACACCTTC.

The V and J genes are TRBV18 and TRBJ2-7, with D possibly being TRBD2 (6 bases). Trimming took 6 bases from V and 0 from J, leaving 9 bases between them. Germline V lookup: CDR1 KGHSH, CDR2 LQKENI. This CDR3 has 13 amino acids. The DNA for the CDR3 is TGTGCCAGCTCCGACGGGAGCTCCTACGAGCAGTACTTC. Its protein is CASSDGSSYEQYF.

This chain connects TRBV18 to TRBJ2-7; perhaps TRBD1 as D (6 bases). The V gene lost 2 bases and the J gene lost 0 bases, with 11 bases spanning the gap. CDR1 is KGHSH and CDR2 is LQKENI in the germline V gene. The CDR3 contains 15 residues. In nucleotides, the CDR3 is TGTGCCAGCTCACCAAAACGGGACACCTCCTACGAGCAGTACTTC. Amino acid sequence: CASSPKRDTSYEQYF.

The chain combines TRBV30 with TRBJ2-3; D might be TRBD2 (7 bases). Germline V gene lookup returns CDR1 GTSNPN and CDR2 SVGIG (reference sequence). The CDR3 is made up of 14 amino acids. V was shortened by 0 bases and J by 7 bases, with 14 bases between the two germline ends. The CDR3 nucleotides are TGTGCCTGGAGTGTAGTGGGGGGGCAACATACGCAGTATTTT. It specifies CAWSVVGGQHTQYF.

This chain uses TRBV7-9 with TRBJ1-1; 8 positions match TRBD1. The CDR3 sequence is 14 residues long. In germline, CDR1 is SEHNR, CDR2 FQNEAQ (reference sequence). J was trimmed by 6 bases and V by 6 bases; bases with no gene match: 9. This chain's CDR3 is CASRLPNRGAEAFF. The CDR3 nucleotides read TGTGCCAGCAGGTTACCAAACAGGGGGGCTGAAGCTTTCTTT.

The gene calls are TRBV12-5 and TRBJ2-3; TRBD1 agrees at 11 bases. Germline V lookup: CDR1 LGHNT, CDR2 FRNRAP. The CDR3 spans 15 residues. V was pared by 4 bases and J by 6 bases, with 6 bases of the junction left unmatched. The CDR3: CASGSGQGAMDTQYF. CDR3 DNA sequence: TGTGCTAGTGGTTCAGGACAGGGGGCGATGGATACGCAGTATTTT.

To note about this clone: Its ends do not fully match the called genes, so a read error is possible. This chain links TRBV18 with TRBJ1-6; 7 nucleotides match TRBD1. This CDR3 has 15 amino acids. Germline-derived CDR1 and CDR2 are KGHSH and LQKENI. CDR3 coding DNA: TGTGCCAGCTCGCCACAGGGGCAGGGTAATTCACCCCTCCACTTT. It yields the protein CASSPQGQGNSPLHF.

The J gene is TRBJ2-5, the V gene TRBV30, with 9 bases matching TRBD2. The germline V gene encodes CDR1 GTSNPN and CDR2 SVGIG (reference sequence). The CDR3 has 19 residues. J was trimmed by 2 bases and V by 0 bases; bases with no gene match: 16. The CDR3 nucleotides are TGTGCCTGGAGTGTACGTTTAGGAGTAGCGGGGGCAACACAAGAGACCCAGTACTTC. Protein: CAWSVRLGVAGATQETQYF.

The chain is built from TRBV20-1 and TRBJ1-2, with 7 bases that match TRBD1. Germline CDR1 is DFQATT and CDR2 is SNEGSKA (reference sequence). V dropped 3 bases and J dropped 5; count of bases not matched to a gene: 9. This CDR3 has 14 amino acids. CDR3 sequence: CSASQPGTDYGYTF. For the CDR3, the DNA is TGCAGTGCTAGTCAACCCGGGACAGATTATGGCTACACCTTC.

The V gene is TRBV9, the J gene TRBJ2-5, with 8 bases fitting TRBD2. Germline assignment: CDR1 SGDLS and CDR2 YYNGEE. Trimming took 1 base from V and 3 from J; bases not matched to a gene: 11. The length of the CDR3 is 17 residues. The CDR3 reads CASSVQVSGGSEETQYF. In DNA form, the CDR3 reads TGTGCCAGCAGCGTACAGGTCTCGGGGGGGAGCGAAGAGACCCAGTACTTC.

The chain carries TRBV7-2 and TRBJ2-7; D unclear. The germline CDR1 and CDR2 sequences are SGHTA and FQGNSA. The CDR3 is 14 amino acids. V was shortened by 4 bases and J by 2 bases, with 12 bases between the two germline ends. CDR3 coding DNA: TGTGCCAGCAGCTCTCAGAGGAAAACCTACGAGCAGTACTTC. As protein: CASSSQRKTYEQYF.

This chain joins TRBV11-1 and TRBJ2-1; unclear D gene. Germline CDR1 and CDR2: SGHAT and FQDESV (reference sequence). The ends were cut back, 1 base at V and 6 bases at J, with 7 bases in the middle. CDR3 length equals 13 residues. The DNA for the CDR3 is TGTGCCAGCAGCTTAGGGCAGGTCAATGAGCAGTTCTTC. Amino acids: CASSLGQVNEQFF.

The chain uses TRBV24-1 and TRBJ2-7; the match to TRBD1 covers 7 bases. This CDR3 has 16 residues. In germline, CDR1 is KGHDR, CDR2 SFDVKD. V dropped 4 bases and J dropped 2; count of bases not matched to a gene: 10. The CDR3 reads CATSDRDSLLTYEQYF. The CDR3 DNA follows: TGTGCCACCAGTGACCGGGACAGTCTACTGACCTACGAGCAGTACTTC.

This clone showed up just once. The chain uses TRBV7-9 and TRBJ1-6; D may be TRBD1 (5 bases). The CDR3 contains 15 residues. The ends were cut back, 5 bases at V and 4 bases at J, with 12 bases in the middle. Looked up from germline, CDR1 is SEHNR and CDR2 is FQNEAQ (reference sequence). CDR3 in amino acids: CASSPDRGYNSPLHF. As DNA, the CDR3 is TGTGCCAGCAGCCCAGACAGAGGATATAATTCACCCCTCCACTTT.

The CDR3, as DNA: TGTGCCAGCTCACCACCCGCGGGGGCCGCAGAGGGAAAACTGTTTTTT. Encoded protein: CASSPPAGAAEGKLFF. The J gene is TRBJ1-4, the V gene TRBV18; possibly TRBD1 for D (6 bases). The CDR3 totals 16 residues. Germline V gene sequence: CDR1 KGHSH, CDR2 LQKENI. Trimming pared 0 bases from V and 10 bases from J, leaving 18 bases between. Variable domain in full (rest from reference TRBV18 and TRBJ1-4): NAGVMQNPRHLVRRRGQEARLRCSPMKGHSHVYWYRQLPEEGLKFMVYLQKENIIDESGMPKERFSAEFPKEGPSILRIQQVVRGDSAAYFCASSPPAGAAEGKLFFGSGTQLSVL.

The chain uses TRBV7-6 and TRBJ2-7; 8 bases line up with TRBD1. The CDR3 runs 18 residues. The V gene's germline CDR1 is SGHVS and CDR2 FNYEAQ. V shed 0 bases and J 1 base; nucleotides not matched to a gene: 11. Here the CDR3 reads CASSLAGSWDRQSYEQYF. In DNA form, the CDR3 reads TGTGCCAGCAGCTTAGCGGGTTCTTGGGACAGGCAATCCTACGAGCAGTACTTC.

This rearrangement joins TRBV20-1 to TRBJ2-2, with 11 nucleotides matching TRBD2. The CDR3 consists of 15 residues. CDR1 and CDR2 from the germline V gene are DFQATT and SNEGSKA (reference sequence). Losses at the gene ends were 3 bases for V and 5 bases for J; bases not matched to a gene: 5. CDR3 amino acids: CSASASGGRTGELFF. The CDR3 bases are TGCAGTGCTAGTGCTAGCGGGGGGCGGACCGGGGAGCTGTTTTTT.

This clone was counted a single time. The gene calls are TRBV3-1 (or the pseudogene TRBV3-2) and TRBJ1-2; D uncertain. This CDR3 region has 16 residues. CDR1 is LGHDT and CDR2 is YNNKEL in the germline V gene (reference sequence). Deletions cut 0 bases from V and 1 base from J, with 12 bases between. CDR3: CASSQDGLTLNYGYTF. CDR3 nucleotide sequence: TGTGCCAGCAGCCAAGATGGCCTCACCCTTAACTATGGCTACACCTTC.

J is TRBJ2-6 and V is TRBV21-1; TRBD1 is taken as the D call from the table, unchecked against the DNA. TRBV21-1 is flagged as a pseudogene. This CDR3 is 18 amino acids long. CDR3 nucleotides: TGTGCCAGCTCGTATTGGCAAGGGGCCTTCTCTGGGGCCAACGTCCTGACTTTC. Protein product: CASSYWQGAFSGANVLTF.

A note on this clone: Just one base apart from a much larger clone, this may be a read error. The same CDR3 arises from other DNA sequences in this sample as well. The V and J genes are TRBV7-2 and TRBJ1-4, with 11 nucleotides matching TRBD1. V was pared by 5 bases and J by 7 bases, with 3 bases of the junction left unmatched. This CDR3 contains 14 residues. From germline, CDR1 is SGHTA and CDR2 FQGNSA. CDR3 nucleotide sequence: TGTGCCAGCAGCCAGGGACAGGGGGGTGAAAAACTGTTTTTT. This sequence encodes CASSQGQGGEKLFF.